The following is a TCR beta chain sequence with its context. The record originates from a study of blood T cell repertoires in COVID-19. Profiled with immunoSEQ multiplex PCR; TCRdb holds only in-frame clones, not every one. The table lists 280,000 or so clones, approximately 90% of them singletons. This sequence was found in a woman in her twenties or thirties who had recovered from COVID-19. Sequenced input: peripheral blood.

The CDR3 sequence: CASLRTGEGFQPQHF. CDR3 nucleotide sequence: TGTGCCAGTCTCCGGACAGGGGAGGGGTTTCAGCCCCAGCATTTT. This chain connects TRBV19 to TRBJ1-5; 9 nucleotides agree with TRBD1. This CDR3 contains 15 residues. Germline V gives CDR1 LNHDA, CDR2 SQIVND (reference sequence). V trimming: 8 bases; J trimming: 6 bases; junction bases outside the gene matches: 11.